This paragraph covers one T cell receptor (beta chain) sequence. Antigen unknown. These data come from a study of cytomegalovirus exposure and HLA in healthy donors. The CDR3 spans 15 residues. CDR1 is MNHNY, CDR2 SVGAGI, per germline (reference sequence). The ends were cut back, 6 bases at V and 5 bases at J, with 18 bases in the middle. Study-level results: It was confirmed in vitro that a few of the CMV-associated chains were specific for CMV antigens. Reports credit the classifier with highly specific, highly sensitive diagnosis of cytomegalovirus status. Cytomegalovirus-associated TCR beta chains were listed, numbering more than 150. The finding came from a later analysis; first-cohort TCR clusters tended to co-occur in the roughly 110 validation repertoires.

Libraries were prepared by immunoSEQ multiplex PCR; TCRdb keeps only in-frame clonotypes and omits some of them. This sample yields 55,000 to 65,000 clones, of which over 75% are seen a single time; about 3% belongs to the top ten. The receptor was isolated from a man aged 18 to 29 in good health and CMV-seronegative. Sequencing was done on a sample of PBMCs. V is TRBV6-6 and J is TRBJ2-3; unclear D gene. The CDR3 reads CASRSHGATGDTQYF. DNA of the CDR3: TGTGCCAGCAGATCCCACGGCGCCACGGGAGATACGCAGTATTTT.